This entry is about one TCR beta chain. These data belong to a study of blood T cell repertoires in COVID-19. Whole-study context: COVID-19 samples from acute and convalescent phases originated in the United States, Italy and Spain. Sources were T cells, B-cell-depleted T cells, or PBMCs; the material itself was cDNA or gDNA.

In germline, CDR1 is MNHNS, CDR2 SASEGT. With 3 bases removed from V and 6 bases from J, the gap between germline ends came to 15 bases. The length of the CDR3 is 15 residues. Using immunoSEQ multiplex PCR, the repertoire was profiled, and TCRdb retains in-frame clones only, with some absent. The table lists 84,000 or so clones, 80% of them singletons, with more than 10% in the top ten. V gene TRBV6-1 combines with J gene TRBJ1-5; D possibly corresponds to TRBD1 (6 bases). This receptor was taken from a woman between 40 and 50 years old with active or convalescent COVID-19. The specimen was peripheral blood. The CDR3 region has the DNA TGTGCCAGCAGTGATTCGTACAGGGCGGGTCAGCCCCAGCATTTT. This codes for CASSDSYRAGQPQHF.